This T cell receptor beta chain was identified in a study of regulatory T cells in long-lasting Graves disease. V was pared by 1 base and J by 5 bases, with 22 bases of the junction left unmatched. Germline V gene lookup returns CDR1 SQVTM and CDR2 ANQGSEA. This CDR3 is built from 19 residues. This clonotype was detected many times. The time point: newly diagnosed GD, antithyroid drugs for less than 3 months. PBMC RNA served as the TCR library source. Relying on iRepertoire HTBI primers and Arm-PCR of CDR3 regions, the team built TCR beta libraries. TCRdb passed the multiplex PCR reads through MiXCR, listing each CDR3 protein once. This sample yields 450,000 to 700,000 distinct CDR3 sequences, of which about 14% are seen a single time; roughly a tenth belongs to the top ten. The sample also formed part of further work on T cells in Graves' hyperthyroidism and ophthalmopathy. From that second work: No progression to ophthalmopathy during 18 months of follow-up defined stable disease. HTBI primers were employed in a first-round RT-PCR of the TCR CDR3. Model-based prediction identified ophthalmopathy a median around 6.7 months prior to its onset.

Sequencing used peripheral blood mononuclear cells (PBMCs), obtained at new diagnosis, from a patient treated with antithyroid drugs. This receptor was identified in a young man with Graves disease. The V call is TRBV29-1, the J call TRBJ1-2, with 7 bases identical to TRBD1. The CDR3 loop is CSVEAHLTTRGQGGYGYTF. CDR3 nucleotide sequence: TGCAGCGTTGAAGCGCACCTCACCACGAGGGGGCAGGGGGGATATGGCTACACCTTC.